Presented here are 28 T cell receptor beta chains from one specimen sequenced in a study of T-cell memory formation after mild COVID-19. Each CDR3 protein is one row after TCRdb ran MiXCR on the 5' RACE reads. The repertoire holds around 340,000 distinct CDR3 sequences, 13% to 15% seen once, with roughly 22% in the top ten. Sequenced sample: PBMCs or a T cell subset sorted from them (not recorded which). The receptors here all came from a man aged 18 to 30 who had mild COVID-19 (a few samples of this study predate the infection). Cell type and time point are not known.

The chain employs TRBV5-1 and TRBJ2-1; 11 nucleotides match TRBD1. Germline CDR1 SGHRS, CDR2 YFSETQ. The CDR3 extends over 15 amino acids. J was trimmed by 8 bases and V by 4 bases; bases with no gene match: 8. The CDR3 is CASSLFGQGAYEQFF. CDR3 coding DNA: TGCGCCAGCAGCCTCTTTGGACAGGGGGCCTATGAGCAGTTCTTC.

This clonotype appeared a few times. V gene TRBV20-1 combines with J gene TRBJ1-5; D may be TRBD1 (5 bases). V was shortened by 5 bases and J by 3 bases, with 8 bases between the two germline ends. This CDR3 contains 12 residues. The germline gives CDR1 DFQATT, CDR2 SNEGSKA (reference sequence). In DNA form, the CDR3 reads TGCAGTGCTGGGACCGTCAATCAGCCCCAGCATTTT. Protein product: CSAGTVNQPQHF.

There are a few counts of this clonotype. This chain connects TRBV3-1 to TRBJ1-4; D is perhaps TRBD1 (5 bases). Germline V lookup: CDR1 LGHDT, CDR2 YNNKEL (reference sequence). The length of the CDR3 is 17 residues. V was cut by 2 bases and J by 2 bases, with 15 bases left in between. CDR3 in amino acids: CASSQSIAAGTNEKLFF. CDR3 nucleotides: TGTGCCAGCAGCCAATCGATAGCGGCAGGGACTAATGAAAAACTGTTTTTT.

This clonotype was observed a few times. CDR3 loop: CSARATPGGDKNIQYF. The DNA of the CDR3 is TGCAGTGCTAGAGCTACCCCCGGAGGAGACAAAAACATTCAGTACTTC. The genes are TRBV20-1 and TRBJ2-4; the D gene is possibly TRBD2 (5 bases). The CDR3 sequence is 16 residues long. The germline V gene has CDR1 DFQATT and CDR2 SNEGSKA (reference sequence). Trimming shortened V by 1 base and J by 3 bases, and 16 bases separated the two germline ends.

In this sample, this clonotype turned up many times. V gene TRBV7-3 combines with J gene TRBJ2-1, with 10 bases identical to TRBD2. V dropped 4 bases and J dropped 10; count of bases not matched to a gene: 10. The CDR3 runs to 15 residues. Per germline, CDR1 SGHTA and CDR2 FQGTGA. The CDR3 region is CASSSTSGVGGEQFF. In nucleotides, the CDR3 is TGTGCCAGCAGCTCCACTAGCGGGGTAGGTGGAGAGCAGTTCTTC.

The table lists this clonotype with a few counts. This chain connects TRBV10-2 to TRBJ2-7; D remains unclear. CDR3 length: 14 residues. V shed 5 bases and J shed 0 bases, with 11 bases lying between them. Germline assignment: CDR1 WSHSY and CDR2 SAAADI. In nucleotides, the CDR3 is TGCGCCAGCAGTTACACGGACGGCTCCTACGAGCAGTACTTC. It specifies CASSYTDGSYEQYF.

In this sample, this clonotype turned up a few times. The V call is TRBV5-1, the J call TRBJ2-5; 10 nucleotides line up with TRBD2. The ends lost 3 bases at V and 5 bases at J; junction bases unmatched: 4. CDR1 is SGHRS and CDR2 is YFSETQ in the germline V gene. The CDR3 runs to 14 residues. CDR3: CASSSGTSVETQYF. In DNA, the CDR3 is TGCGCCAGCAGCTCTGGGACTAGCGTTGAGACCCAGTACTTC.

The chain uses TRBV11-3 and TRBJ2-3; 7 bases are a match to TRBD2. The V gene's germline CDR1 is SGHNT and CDR2 YENEEA. The CDR3 contains 14 residues. V was clipped by 5 bases and J by 1 base; unmatched bases: 3. As DNA, the CDR3 is TGTGCCAGCAGCGCGGGGGAACGCACAGATACGCAGTATTTT. Translated: CASSAGERTDTQYF.

This clonotype has only a few counts. This chain uses TRBV9 with TRBJ1-3; weak D call: TRBD1 (5 bases). Trimming left V 0 bases short and J 3 bases short, with 10 bases between. Germline CDR1 is SGDLS and CDR2 is YYNGEE. CDR3 length equals 15 residues. CDR3 amino acids: CASSVEGRDGNTIYF. The DNA for the CDR3 is TGTGCCAGCAGCGTAGAGGGCAGGGATGGAAACACCATATATTTT.

The chain joins TRBV5-1 to TRBJ1-2; weak D call: TRBD1 (5 bases). Germline CDR1 and CDR2: SGHRS and YFSETQ. V lost 4 bases and J lost 0, with 10 bases in between. The CDR3 has 14 amino acids. The CDR3 loop reads CASSRDVANYGYTF. In nucleotides, the CDR3 is TGCGCCAGCAGCCGGGACGTAGCTAACTATGGCTACACCTTC.

The genes are TRBV12-3 or TRBV12-4 and TRBJ2-7; D tentatively fits TRBD1 or TRBD2 (6 bases each). V lost 4 bases and J 2 bases, leaving 15 bases between the germline ends. The CDR3 is 15 amino acids. The CDR3 spells CASSSLGGNTYEQYF. As DNA, the CDR3 is TGTGCCAGCAGTTCTTTGGGGGGCAACACCTACGAGCAGTACTTC.

The V and J genes are TRBV20-1 and TRBJ2-4, with 9 bases matching TRBD2. This CDR3 is 16 amino acids long. Per the germline V gene, CDR1 is DFQATT and CDR2 is SNEGSKA (reference sequence). V was pared by 5 bases and J by 4 bases, with 12 bases of the junction left unmatched. CDR3 DNA sequence: TGCAGTGCTCCCGGGTCCAGCGGGGGGCCAAAAAACATTCAGTACTTC. Translating it yields CSAPGSSGGPKNIQYF.

This sequence joins TRBV4-2 and TRBJ1-1; D possibly corresponds to TRBD1 (6 bases). Per germline, CDR1 LGHNA and CDR2 YNFKEQ. Trimming left V 2 bases short and J 1 base short, with 11 bases between. The CDR3 spans 15 residues. The CDR3 DNA follows: TGTGCCAGCAGCCAAATACAGGGCGCGAACACTGAAGCTTTCTTT. It specifies CASSQIQGANTEAFF.

This chain joins TRBV5-5 and TRBJ2-1; 11 bases match TRBD2. The germline gives CDR1 SGHKS, CDR2 YYEKEE (reference sequence). The CDR3 extends over 16 amino acids. Trimming removed 1 base from V and 9 bases from J; junction bases left unmatched: 9. The CDR3 spells CASSLTGLADLSEQFF. Here the CDR3 DNA reads TGTGCCAGCAGCTTGACGGGACTAGCGGACTTAAGTGAGCAGTTCTTC.

This clonotype was seen at least ten times. This rearrangement joins TRBV20-1 to TRBJ2-7, with D unclear. Trimming shortened V by 4 bases and J by 0 bases, and 10 bases separated the two germline ends. Germline V gene sequence: CDR1 DFQATT, CDR2 SNEGSKA (reference sequence). The CDR3 is 13 residues long. This chain's CDR3 is CSAKGLGSYEQYV. The CDR3 DNA sequence: TGCAGTGCTAAGGGCCTGGGCTCCTACGAGCAGTACGTC.

Written as DNA, the CDR3 is TGCAGTGCTAGGGCTCCCGACTACTCTGGGGCCAACGTCCTGACTTTC. This codes for CSARAPDYSGANVLTF. The chain carries TRBV20-1 and TRBJ2-6; TRBD2 might be the D (5 bases). This CDR3 is built from 16 residues. The V and J ends lost 3 bases and 0 bases respectively, with 12 bases between them. The germline CDR1 and CDR2 sequences are DFQATT and SNEGSKA (reference sequence).

The CDR3: CASSDSRVITGELFF. The DNA of the CDR3 is TGTGCCAGCAGTGACTCGCGGGTCATCACCGGGGAGCTGTTTTTT. The gene calls are TRBV2 and TRBJ2-2; perhaps TRBD2 as D (5 bases). The CDR3 is made up of 15 amino acids. Germline V gene sequence: CDR1 SNHLY, CDR2 FYNNEI. Trimming removed 3 bases from V and 4 bases from J, with 12 bases in between. The whole variable domain, remainder taken from reference TRBV2 and TRBJ2-2, is EPEVTQTPSHQVTQMGQEVILRCVPISNHLYFYWYRQILGQKVEFLVSFYNNEISEKSEIFDDQFSVERPDGSNFTLKIRSTKLEDSAMYFCASSDSRVITGELFFGEGSRLTVL.

This clonotype was observed a handful of times. This sequence joins TRBV28 and TRBJ1-2; D gene uncertain. V lost 3 bases and J lost 0, with 8 bases in between. The CDR3 is made up of 14 amino acids. From germline, CDR1 is MDHEN and CDR2 SYDVKM. The CDR3 coding sequence is TGTGCCAGCAGTTTTATCAGCGCTAACTATGGCTACACCTTC. This gives the protein CASSFISANYGYTF.

This sequence joins TRBV5-1 and TRBJ2-3, with D perhaps matching TRBD1 (5 bases). With 1 base removed from V and 0 bases from J, the gap between germline ends came to 9 bases. The CDR3 is 15 amino acids. The germline V gene encodes CDR1 SGHRS and CDR2 YFSETQ. The CDR3 nucleotides read TGCGCCAGCAGCTTGTGGGGCAGGAGCACAGATACGCAGTATTTT. Encoded protein: CASSLWGRSTDTQYF.

This clonotype occurred a few times. CDR3 coding DNA: TGTGCCAGCAGTTCGTTACAGGGGGCTTGGGAGACCCAGTACTTC. It yields the protein CASSSLQGAWETQYF. The chain carries TRBV6-5 and TRBJ2-5, with TRBD1 identical over 9 bases. V trimming: 4 bases; J trimming: 5 bases; junction bases outside the gene matches: 8. Germline-derived CDR1 and CDR2 are MNHEY and SVGAGI. This CDR3 comprises 15 residues.

This clonotype was counted only a few times. This chain links TRBV4-1 with TRBJ1-1, with 7 bases matching TRBD1. V was clipped by 1 base and J by 10 bases; unmatched bases: 9. Germline loops: CDR1 MGHRA, CDR2 YSYEKL. The CDR3 spans 14 residues. CDR3 protein: CASSQARYRGGAFF. The CDR3 DNA reads as TGCGCCAGCAGCCAAGCCCGATACAGGGGAGGAGCTTTCTTT.

The table lists this clonotype with a few counts. The rearrangement uses TRBV2 and TRBJ2-2; the D is unclear. The CDR3 sequence is 13 residues long. V was trimmed by 10 bases and J by 0 bases, leaving 9 bases between them. The germline CDR1 and CDR2 sequences are SNHLY and FYNNEI. The CDR3 DNA reads as TGTGCCACATACAGACCGAACACCGGGGAGCTGTTTTTT. Its protein product is CATYRPNTGELFF.

The rearrangement joins TRBV6-2 or TRBV6-3 to TRBJ2-6; 9 nucleotides match TRBD1. CDR3 size: 24 residues. CDR1 MNHEY and CDR2 SVGEGT come from the germline V gene. With V trimmed by 6 bases and J by 0 bases, 27 bases remained unmatched. This chain's CDR3 is CASRQTGTGHDLGSAGSGANVLTF. The CDR3 region has the DNA TGTGCCAGCAGGCAAACCGGGACAGGGCACGATCTGGGATCTGCCGGCTCTGGGGCCAACGTCCTGACTTTC.

This clonotype was found a few times. This chain joins TRBV24-1 and TRBJ1-2; no reliable D call. Germline-derived CDR1 and CDR2 are KGHDR and SFDVKD. The CDR3 covers 12 residues. V was cut by 9 bases and J by 4 bases, with 11 bases left in between. CDR3 DNA sequence: TGTGCCACCGGTTCCGGCAGCTATGGCTACACCTTC. It yields the protein CATGSGSYGYTF.

This clonotype was counted once. The V and J genes are TRBV7-9 and TRBJ1-2; possible D gene TRBD1, 5 bases. Looked up from germline, CDR1 is SEHNR and CDR2 is FQNEAQ (reference sequence). V lost 7 bases, J lost 8 bases, and 17 bases lay in between. The CDR3 is made up of 13 amino acids. CDR3 residues: CASTTGGAGGYTF. As DNA, the CDR3 is TGTGCCAGCACAACGGGGGGAGCAGGCGGCTACACCTTC.

This clonotype was observed many times. Its ends do not fully match the called genes, so a read error is possible. The chain combines TRBV5-1 with TRBJ1-5; no reliable D call. The CDR3 length is 13 residues. Germline V gives CDR1 SGHRS, CDR2 YFSETQ. The DNA for the CDR3 is TGTGCCAGCAGCTTAGCGAGCAATCAGCCCCAGCATTTT. Its protein product is CASSLASNQPQHF.

This clonotype was detected only a few times. The chain has TRBV11-2 and TRBJ1-1; no reliable D call. The V end lost 1 base, the J end lost 0 bases, and 12 bases lay between the germline ends. Germline lookup yields CDR1 SGHAT and CDR2 FQNNGV. This CDR3 is 16 amino acids long. CDR3 nucleotide sequence: TGTGCCAGCAGCTTAGCCACGGAAGATATGAACACTGAAGCTTTCTTT. This translates into CASSLATEDMNTEAFF.

This clonotype was picked up a small number of times. V and J are TRBV6-5 and TRBJ2-3, with D possibly matching TRBD1 (6 bases). Germline CDR1 and CDR2: MNHEY and SVGAGI. CDR3 size: 14 residues. Trimming took off 6 bases at V and 4 bases at J, with 14 bases between the two ends. This chain's CDR3 is CASSLTQGPDTQYF. DNA for the CDR3: TGTGCCAGCAGCTTAACACAGGGTCCAGATACGCAGTATTTT.